The clone carrying this T cell receptor (beta chain) was picked up a small number of times. In the same sample, other DNA sequences code for this CDR3. The data were obtained in a study of shared clonotypes between healthy human individuals. Only in-frame clones appear in the TCRdb table, and some are missing; sequencing was by immunoSEQ multiplex PCR. The table has some 2 million clones, approximately 94% seen once. CD45RO-negative cells were positively selected for CCR7, leaving out terminally differentiated effector memory CD45RA+ cells. The germline CDR1 and CDR2 sequences are SNHLY and FYNNEI. CDR3 length: 12 amino acids. V was clipped by 10 bases and J by 11 bases; unmatched bases: 12.

The chain uses TRBV2 and TRBJ1-1, with 8 nucleotides matching TRBD1. The sequence came from a man aged 18 to 29 in good health. The sample taken for sequencing was naive CD8+ T cells sorted from blood. CDR3 bases: TGTGCCACCGGACAGGGAATGGGTTCGGCTTTCTTT. Translated, it gives CATGQGMGSAFF.